The clone carrying this T cell receptor beta chain was seen a few times. The antigen remains undetermined. Sequence data for DNA of cultured CD4+ T cells were generated by the Oncomine TCR Beta short-read assay. MiXCR, run by TCRdb on the PCR reads, gives a single entry per CDR3 protein. Of 9,500 to 15,000 distinct CDR3 sequences in the sample, around 60% were seen once. This sample was taken from a study of vaccination and CD4 T cells after COVID-19. Overall study context: Each enrolled participant received a two-dose regimen of either BNT162b2 or mRNA-1273 vaccine. Cultures acting as controls obtained a CEFX pool, an HIV-1 Nef pool, or no peptide. General study results and limits: Among those convalescent, a median approximately 87% of reactive clones emerged solely post-vaccination.

Germline V gene data show CDR1 as MGHDK and CDR2 as SYGVNS. Trimming stripped 2 bases from V and 1 base from J, with 17 bases between. CDR3 size: 17 residues. Indicated treatment: approximately nine-day PBMC culture with coronavirus spike peptide pools or control peptides (ViraFEST assay). For ViraFEST, peptide pools expanded antigen-specific T cells, after which the TCRs were sequenced. The rearrangement links TRBV25-1 to TRBJ1-1; D is unclear. Sequences were obtained from CD4+ T cells from blood, cultured in vitro. This clonotype was sampled from a human donor who had recovered from COVID-19. The CDR3 protein is CASSERHHEMENTEAFF. The CDR3 DNA is TGTGCCAGCAGTGAAAGGCACCATGAAATGGAGAACACTGAAGCTTTCTTT.